This T cell receptor (beta chain) was observed in a study of blood T cell repertoires in COVID-19. Per the original methods: Estimates of nucleated cell counts were drawn from the amplification of reference gene primers. Sequencing was performed with immunoSEQ multiplex PCR; in TCRdb, only in-frame clones are kept and a portion is missing. Clonal size and the V and J genes are those of that table, whereas D and trimming came from the DNA. The repertoire consists of 12,000 or so clones, with 71% occurring once and the leading ten covering 5% to 7%. This CDR3 comprises 14 residues. The J segment lost 10 bases and the V segment lost 2 bases, leaving 3 bases of the junction unmatched. Germline assignment: CDR1 SNHLY and CDR2 FYNNEI.

The TCR originated in a man between 60 and 75 years old with COVID-19, enrolled during active disease. Sequenced material: peripheral blood. The chain links TRBV2 to TRBJ1-4; TRBD1 aligns across 11 bases. In DNA form, the CDR3 reads TGTGCCAGCAGTGAACCTGGGACAGGGGGAAAACTGTTTTTT. Protein sequence: CASSEPGTGGKLFF.